The rows below give T cell receptor beta chains drawn from one sample of a study of blood T cell repertoires in COVID-19. Profiling relied on immunoSEQ multiplex PCR, and the TCRdb table lists in-frame clones only, not all of them. This sample carries a few hundred thousand clones, approximately 86% of them seen once, and the ten largest clones take approximately 2.9%. The sample consisted of peripheral blood. The source is a man aged 55-75 years with acute or convalescent COVID-19. Both conserved end residues are part of each CDR3. The D gene is left open where the match is weak. Some rows have no size entry. The others give once, few or many, or a class for an expanded clone.

size | D | J | V | length | CDR3 | DNA
. | TRBD2 | TRBJ2-3 | TRBV9 | 20 | CASSVTVGLAGGTSTDTQYF | TGTGCCAGCAGCGTGACGGTCGGACTAGCGGGGGGCACTAGCACAGATACGCAGTATTTT
. | . | TRBJ2-3 | TRBV6-5 | 12 | CASRRGTDTQYF | TGTGCCAGCCGCAGGGGCACAGATACGCAGTATTTT
. | . | TRBJ2-5 | TRBV30 | 17 | CAWSGTQPGQPQETQYF | TGTGCCTGGAGCGGTACCCAGCCCGGACAGCCACAAGAGACCCAGTACTTC
. | TRBD1 | TRBJ2-7 | TRBV6-1 | 13 | CASSEWDRGEQYF | TGTGCCAGCAGTGAGTGGGACAGGGGTGAGCAGTACTTC
once | . | TRBJ2-7 | TRBV6-5 | 13 | CLSTDTALSEQYF | TGTCTCTCCACGGACACGGCTCTATCAGAGCAGTACTTC
. | . | TRBJ1-2 | TRBV7-2 | 15 | CASSPRAGANYGYTF | TGTGCCAGCAGCCCCCGGGCGGGGGCTAACTATGGCTACACCTTC
. | . | TRBJ1-6 | TRBV6-5 | 13 | CASSPGGDSPPHF | TGTGCCAGCAGCCCCGGGGGGGATTCACCCCCCCACTTT
. | TRBD1 | TRBJ1-6 | TRBV7-6 | 16 | CASSLITGTGVSPLHF | TGTGCCAGCAGCCTCATCACCGGGACAGGGGTCTCACCCCTCCACTTT
. | . | TRBJ1-1 | TRBV25-1 | 15 | CASSERTARNTEAFF | TGTGCCAGCAGTGAAAGGACAGCCAGGAACACTGAAGCTTTCTTT
few | . | TRBJ1-1 | TRBV6-6 | 13 | CASSYPRTDKAFF | TGTGCCAGCAGTTACCCAAGGACAGACAAAGCTTTCTTT
. | . | TRBJ2-3 | TRBV7-2 | 14 | CASSTQGGGDTQYF | TGTGCCAGCAGCACTCAGGGGGGTGGGGATACGCAGTATTTT
. | TRBD2 | TRBJ2-4 | TRBV6-6 | 18 | CASSQTGLAGDGKNIQYF | TGTGCCAGCAGTCAGACAGGGTTAGCGGGGGATGGCAAAAACATTCAGTACTTC
. | . | TRBJ2-3 | TRBV7-2 | 14 | CASSLGLGTDTQYF | TGTGCCAGCAGCTTAGGACTTGGCACAGATACGCAGTATTTT
. | TRBD2 | TRBJ2-1 | TRBV7-2 | 19 | CASSLVGLAGGSTYNEQFF | TGTGCCAGCAGCTTAGTAGGGCTAGCGGGGGGGAGCACCTACAATGAGCAGTTCTTC
. | TRBD1 | TRBJ2-7 | TRBV10-3 | 16 | CAISESGQGGPYEQYF | TGTGCCATCAGTGAGTCGGGACAGGGGGGCCCCTACGAGCAGTACTTC
. | . | TRBJ2-1 | TRBV7-9 | 16 | CASSARQASSYNEQFF | TGTGCCAGCAGCGCCAGACAGGCGAGCTCCTACAATGAGCAGTTCTTC
. | . | TRBJ2-3 | TRBV7-2 | 16 | CASSLSIGGRTDTQYF | TGTGCCAGCAGCTTGTCTATTGGGGGCCGCACAGATACGCAGTATTTT
. | . | TRBJ1-3 | TRBV3-1/TRBV3-2 | 18 | CASSQDYPGGGRGNTIYF | TGTGCCAGCAGCCAAGATTATCCCGGCGGGGGTAGGGGAAACACCATATATTTT
. | . | TRBJ2-3 | TRBV6-5 | 15 | CASSYEGGSTDTQYF | TGTGCCAGCAGTTACGAGGGAGGTAGCACAGATACGCAGTATTTT
few | TRBD2 | TRBJ2-7 | TRBV2 | 14 | CAGTTSGANYEQYF | TGTGCCGGAACGACTAGCGGGGCAAACTACGAGCAGTACTTC
. | TRBD1 | TRBJ2-7 | TRBV19 | 15 | CASSPGQGARYEQYF | TGTGCCAGTAGTCCCGGACAGGGGGCGCGCTACGAGCAGTACTTC
. | TRBD1 | TRBJ2-2 | TRBV19 | 16 | CASSQNRGANTGELFF | TGTGCCAGTAGCCAAAACAGGGGCGCGAACACCGGGGAGCTGTTTTTT
. | . | TRBJ1-1 | TRBV12-3/TRBV12-4 | 11 | CASSFGGEAFF | TGTGCCAGCAGTTTCGGGGGGGAAGCTTTCTTT
. | TRBD1 | TRBJ2-7 | TRBV6-2/TRBV6-3 | 19 | CASSYPTGQGVTRGYEQYF | TGTGCCAGCAGTTACCCCACGGGACAGGGGGTAACAAGAGGCTACGAGCAGTACTTC
. | TRBD1 | TRBJ2-7 | TRBV27 | 16 | CASSLKPGQVPYEQYF | TGTGCCAGCAGTTTAAAGCCCGGACAGGTACCCTACGAGCAGTACTTC
few | TRBD2 | TRBJ2-1 | TRBV25-1 | 17 | CASSESRSGGAYNEQFF | TGTGCCAGCAGTGAAAGCCGTAGCGGGGGGGCCTACAATGAGCAGTTCTTC
. | . | TRBJ2-2 | TRBV5-1 | 16 | CASSRLGSSNTGELFF | TGCGCCAGCAGCCGGCTCGGGAGTTCGAACACCGGGGAGCTGTTTTTT
. | TRBD2 | TRBJ2-1 | TRBV6-5 | 15 | CASSYGTSGGEGQFF | TGTGCCAGCAGTTACGGGACTAGCGGGGGGGAGGGGCAGTTCTTC
. | . | TRBJ2-7 | TRBV5-6 | 13 | CASSRGAGYEQYF | TGTGCCAGCAGCCGGGGGGCTGGCTACGAGCAGTACTTC
few | . | TRBJ1-1 | TRBV6-1 | 14 | CASSEAGANTEAFF | TGTGCCAGCAGTGAAGCGGGGGCGAACACTGAAGCTTTCTTT
. | . | TRBJ2-2 | TRBV28 | 14 | CASIPAQPHGELFF | TGTGCCAGCATCCCCGCACAGCCTCACGGGGAGCTGTTTTTT
. | TRBD1 | TRBJ2-3 | TRBV18 | 14 | CASAQGASTDTQYF | TGTGCCAGCGCACAGGGGGCTAGCACAGATACGCAGTATTTT
. | TRBD1 | TRBJ1-2 | TRBV27 | 14 | CASRMTGRTYGYTF | TGTGCCAGCAGAATGACAGGGAGGACCTATGGCTACACCTTC
. | TRBD2 | TRBJ2-1 | TRBV5-1 | 16 | CASSTEAGGPLGEQFF | TGCGCCAGCAGCACAGAAGCGGGGGGGCCTTTGGGTGAGCAGTTCTTC
. | TRBD1 | TRBJ2-7 | TRBV18 | 14 | CASSLRTGPYEQYF | TGTGCCAGCTCACTCCGGACAGGACCCTACGAGCAGTACTTC
. | TRBD1 | TRBJ1-1 | TRBV7-9 | 14 | CASSPGTVNTEAFF | TGTGCCAGCAGCCCAGGGACAGTGAACACTGAAGCTTTCTTT
. | . | TRBJ1-6 | TRBV19 | 15 | CASSEWEAIGSPLHF | TGTGCCAGTAGTGAATGGGAGGCAATCGGTTCACCCCTCCACTTT